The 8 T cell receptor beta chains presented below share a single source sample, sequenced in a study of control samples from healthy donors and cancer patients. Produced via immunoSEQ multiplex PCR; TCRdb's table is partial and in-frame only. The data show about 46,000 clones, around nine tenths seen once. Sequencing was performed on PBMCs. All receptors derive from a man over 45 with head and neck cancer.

The CDR3: CASIRLIQREAKDTQYF. CDR3 in DNA: TGTGCCAGCATCCGCCTCATCCAGCGGGAGGCAAAAGATACGCAGTATTTT. The gene calls are TRBV5-6 and TRBJ2-3, with 9 bases fitting TRBD2. The germline V gene has CDR1 SGHDT and CDR2 YYEEEE. Trimming took 6 bases from V and 5 from J; bases not matched to a gene: 16. The CDR3 has 17 residues.

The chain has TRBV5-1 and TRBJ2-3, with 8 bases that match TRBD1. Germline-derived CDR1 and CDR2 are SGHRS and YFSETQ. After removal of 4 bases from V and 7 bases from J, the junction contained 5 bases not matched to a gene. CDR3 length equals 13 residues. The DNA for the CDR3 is TGCGCCAGCAGCACAGGGACAGGCTATACGCAGTATTTT. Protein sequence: CASSTGTGYTQYF.

The CDR3 DNA sequence: TGTGCCAGCAGCTTATACTCCGGGGGCGCGTACGAGCAGTACTTC. As protein: CASSLYSGGAYEQYF. This chain connects TRBV7-3 to TRBJ2-7; the D call may be TRBD1 or TRBD2 (6 bases each). Germline CDR1 and CDR2: SGHTA and FQGTGA. Trimming shortened V by 2 bases and J by 4 bases, and 15 bases separated the two germline ends. The CDR3 contains 15 residues.

The CDR3 bases are TGCGCCAGCAGCCAAGCCTCGACGGGCCGTAATGAGCAGTACTTC. This gives the protein CASSQASTGRNEQYF. The chain links TRBV4-1 to TRBJ2-7; D is ambiguous. V gave up 1 base and J gave up 7 bases, with 17 bases separating them. The CDR3 length is 15 residues. The germline V gene has CDR1 MGHRA and CDR2 YSYEKL.

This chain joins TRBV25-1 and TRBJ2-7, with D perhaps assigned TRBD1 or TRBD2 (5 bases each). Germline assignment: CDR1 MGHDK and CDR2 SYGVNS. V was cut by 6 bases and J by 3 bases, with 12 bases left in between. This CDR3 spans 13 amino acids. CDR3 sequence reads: CASRTEGLYEQYF. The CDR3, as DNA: TGTGCCAGCAGGACAGAGGGGCTCTACGAGCAGTACTTC.

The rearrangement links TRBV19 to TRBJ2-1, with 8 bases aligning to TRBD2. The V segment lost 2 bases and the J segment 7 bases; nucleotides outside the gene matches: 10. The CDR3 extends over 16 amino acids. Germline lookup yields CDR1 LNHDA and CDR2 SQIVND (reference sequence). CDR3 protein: CASSISYTSGTNEQFF. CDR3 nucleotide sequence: TGTGCCAGTAGTATAAGTTACACTAGCGGCACTAATGAGCAGTTCTTC.

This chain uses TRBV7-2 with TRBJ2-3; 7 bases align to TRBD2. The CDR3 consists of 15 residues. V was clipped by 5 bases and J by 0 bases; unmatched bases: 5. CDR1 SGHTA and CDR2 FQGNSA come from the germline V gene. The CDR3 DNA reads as TGTGCCAGCAGCCCCTGGGGGGGAAGCACAGATACGCAGTATTTT. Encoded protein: CASSPWGGSTDTQYF. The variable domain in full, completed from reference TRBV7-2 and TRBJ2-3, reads GAGVSQSPSNKVTEKGKDVELRCDPISGHTALYWYRQSLGQGLEFLIYFQGNSAPDKSGLPSDRFSAERTGGSVSTLTIQRTQQEDSAVYLCASSPWGGSTDTQYFGPGTRLTVL.

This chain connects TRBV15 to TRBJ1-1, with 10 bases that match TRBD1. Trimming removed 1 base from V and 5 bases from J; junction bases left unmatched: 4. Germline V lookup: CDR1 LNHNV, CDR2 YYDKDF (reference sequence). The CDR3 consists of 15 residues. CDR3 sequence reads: CATSRAGTGVTEAFF. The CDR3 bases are TGTGCCACCAGCAGAGCCGGGACAGGGGTGACTGAAGCTTTCTTT.